This T cell receptor (beta chain) derives from a study of vaccination effects on CD4 cells after COVID-19. Viral peptide pool expansion of antigen-specific CD4+ T cells preceded sequencing in the ViraFEST assay. An approximately nine-day culture period preceded the isolation of CD4+ T cells. Two doses of BNT162b2 or mRNA-1273 vaccine were administered to participants. Nobody among the vaccine recipients had prior SARS-CoV-2 infection (nucleocapsid antibodies were negative). Wells of more than 1.5 million PBMC each were grown with about 9.8 IU/ml IL-2 and approximately 10 ug/ml peptides. Produced via immunoSEQ multiplex PCR; TCRdb's table is partial and in-frame only. The data contain some 30,000 clones, 65% of them seen just once; the ten biggest clones take up about 8.7%. In its sample, this clone was seen a few times. Its antigen remains unknown. Trimming took 4 bases from V and 6 from J, leaving 16 bases between them. This CDR3 spans 15 amino acids. In germline, CDR1 is MGHRA, CDR2 YSYEKL.

The clonotype comes from a human donor who received a COVID-19 vaccine. Source: CD4+ T cells from PBMCs cultured with SARS-CoV-2 spike peptides, taken after COVID-19 vaccination. The chain links TRBV4-1 to TRBJ2-4; tentative D call: TRBD2 (6 bases). The DNA of the CDR3 is TGCGCCAGCAGCCCAGAGGCCGACGGGAGAAACATTCAGTACTTC. Its protein product is CASSPEADGRNIQYF.